Following are 2 T cell receptor beta chains from one sample sequenced in a study of T cells in Graves' hyperthyroidism and ophthalmopathy (dated by TCRdb to the late 2010s). Library preparation employed multiplex PCR. Sequencing relied on an Illumina HiSeq 2000. TCR beta CDR3 regions were amplified from RNA transcripts. For the first round of RT-PCR on the TCR CDR3, the HTBI primer set was used together with the Qiagen OneStep RT-PCR kit. TCRdb ran its own pipeline on the public reads, namely fastp trimming at Q25 and MiXCR clone calling, and kept in-frame beta chains. CDR3 protein duplicates are merged, each entry listing the most common genes and DNA. This sample holds fewer than 550,000 distinct CDR3 sequences; 15% to 19% were observed only once. The ten largest clonotypes hold around an eighth of the sample. The sequenced material came from blood. These TCRs come from a young woman with Graves' hyperthyroidism.

This clonotype was observed many times. The genes are TRBV7-2 and TRBJ2-7; no reliable D call. Trimming removed 5 bases from V and 2 bases from J, with 7 bases in between. CDR1 is SGHTA, CDR2 FQGNSA, per germline. The CDR3 spans 12 residues. The CDR3 region is CASSQPAYEQYF. CDR3 in DNA: TGTGCCAGCAGCCAGCCAGCCTACGAGCAGTACTTC. Using reference TRBV7-2 and TRBJ2-7 for the parts outside the CDR3, the full variable domain is GAGVSQSPSNKVTEKGKDVELRCDPISGHTALYWYRQSLGQGLEFLIYFQGNSAPDKSGLPSDRFSAERTGGSVSTLTIQRTQQEDSAVYLCASSQPAYEQYFGPGTRLTVT.

The sample holds many counts of this clonotype. The chain uses TRBV27 and TRBJ2-1; D remains ambiguous. The CDR3 covers 16 residues. Germline V gives CDR1 MNHEY, CDR2 SMNVEV (reference sequence). The V and J ends lost 7 bases and 1 base respectively, with 17 bases between them. The chain's CDR3 is CASIPRTSLSYNEQFF. Written as DNA, the CDR3 is TGTGCCAGCATCCCCCGCACCTCTTTGTCCTACAATGAGCAGTTCTTC.